The 5 T cell receptor beta chains listed next were all sequenced from one sample in a study of T cell responses to AZD1222 COVID-19 vaccine. This table comes from immunoSEQ multiplex PCR, and its TCRdb copy is limited to in-frame clones, with some not included. The repertoire holds 180,000 or so clones, with more than 70% as singletons. The sample here was peripheral blood, taken 28 days after the second AZD1222 dose. Source of these receptors: an adult who received the AZD1222 COVID-19 vaccine.

CDR3 amino acids: CATSSHPGQGPPETQYF. CDR3 nucleotide sequence: TGTGCCACCAGCTCCCACCCGGGACAGGGACCCCCAGAGACCCAGTACTTC. This sequence joins TRBV15 and TRBJ2-5; 9 bases line up with TRBD1. Germline CDR1 is LNHNV and CDR2 is YYDKDF (reference sequence). Trimming took 5 bases from V and 4 from J; bases not matched to a gene: 14. The CDR3 loop spans 17 amino acids.

In this sample, this clone turned up a few times. The chain employs TRBV28 and TRBJ2-7, with 12 bases lining up with TRBD2. Germline values: CDR1 MDHEN, CDR2 SYDVKM. This CDR3 has 15 amino acids. Trimming cost V 6 bases and J 4 bases; bases outside gene matches: 7. The CDR3 DNA sequence: TGTGCCAGCAGATCAGGACTAGCGGGAAAGTACGAGCAGTACTTC. It yields the protein CASRSGLAGKYEQYF.

The CDR3 coding sequence is TGTGCCAGCTCATCCGGGGCACAAGAGACCCAGTACTTC. This gives the protein CASSSGAQETQYF. The chain employs TRBV18 and TRBJ2-5, with D possibly being TRBD1 or TRBD2 (5 bases each). Trimming shortened V by 5 bases and J by 2 bases, and 9 bases separated the two germline ends. This CDR3 spans 13 amino acids. Per the germline V gene, CDR1 is KGHSH and CDR2 is LQKENI.

The genes are TRBV15 and TRBJ1-2; TRBD1 matches 7 bases. The junction had 6 bases not matched to a gene; V was cut back by 2 bases and J by 3 bases. Germline CDR1 is LNHNV and CDR2 is YYDKDF (reference sequence). This CDR3 contains 15 residues. The DNA for the CDR3 is TGTGCCACCAGCAGACTGACAGGGATGGACTATGGCTACACCTTC. It is translated as CATSRLTGMDYGYTF.

The chain employs TRBV29-1 and TRBJ1-2; D not resolved. Germline CDR1 and CDR2: SQVTM and ANQGSEA. V was shortened by 4 bases and J by 5 bases, with 8 bases between the two germline ends. The CDR3 has 11 amino acids. Here the CDR3 DNA reads TGCAGCGTTGGTGGAAAATATGGCTACACCTTC. This sequence encodes CSVGGKYGYTF.